The source of this TCR beta chain is a study of blood T cell repertoires in COVID-19. Sequencing was performed with immunoSEQ multiplex PCR; in TCRdb, only in-frame clones are kept and a portion is missing. The repertoire holds about 250,000 clones, with 85% as singletons. Trimming took off 4 bases at V and 6 bases at J, with 18 bases between the two ends. Germline V gene lookup returns CDR1 SGHRS and CDR2 YFSETQ. This CDR3 has 15 amino acids. This sequence originates from a woman between 45 and 65 years old who had been exposed to COVID-19. The gene calls are TRBV5-1 and TRBJ2-3; a possible D gene is TRBD2 (6 bases). Sequences were obtained from PBMCs or T cells enriched from blood (not recorded which). CDR3 DNA sequence: TGCGCCAGCAGCCCCGGGGCGGGGAAGGCGGATACGCAGTATTTT. Protein product: CASSPGAGKADTQYF.